This T cell receptor beta chain appears in the sequencing data of a study of T cell repertoires in cytomegalovirus infection (dated by TCRdb to between 2019 and 2020). Background on the whole study: Alongside well-studied HLA-B-restricted epitopes, the peptide stimulations were aimed at recently identified HLA-C-restricted CMV epitopes, whose presentation resists viral immunomodulation. The HLA type of each donor mattered for the analysis, because public TCR beta signatures pointed to carriage of CMV infection along with the matching HLA type. Overall study outcomes, separate from this receptor: The ex vivo response was dominated by HLA-C-restricted CMV-specific TCR beta clonotypes, which also provided the single most frequent clonotype in two of eight donors. In both this cohort and an independent roughly 330-donor cohort, the cumulative frequency of public TCR beta family members distinguished carriers of CMV infection plus the relevant HLA type.

This sample was sequenced with an Illumina HiSeq 1500. In-frame beta chains were kept once TCRdb had trimmed the public reads at Q25 with fastp and called clones with MiXCR. Rows are combined by CDR3 protein, so each entry shows the most common genes and DNA. The sample data list approximately 990,000 distinct CDR3 sequences, and around 32% of these were observed just once. 13% of the sample goes to the ten largest clones. The sample's treatment or condition label is to be understood as: in vitro stimulation with specific CMV peptide epitopes to enrich CMV-specific T cells. There are 14 amino acids in the CDR3, from cysteine to phenylalanine inclusive. The retained sequence is limited to the CDR3, 42 bases, with the frame set at the first base. The germline ends are 7 bases apart after V is trimmed by 2 bases and J by 2 bases. The germline V gene provides CDR1 KGHDR and CDR2 SFDVKD. As concerns this clonotype: No antigen is known for it. Base qualities are not at hand, and no much larger clone is one base apart.

This sequence uses TRBV24-1 and TRBJ2-3; a confident D gene designation cannot be given. The TCR comes from a human donor in good health (CMV status not recorded). Some clones in this sample may be carry-over from other donors' samples. Specimen: cultured CD8+ T cells from PBMCs, collected from culture after CMV antigen stimulation. The nucleotide sequence is given as TGTGCCACCAGTGATTATGGGTCCACAGATACGCAGTATTTT. Translated, this gives CATSDYGSTDTQYF.